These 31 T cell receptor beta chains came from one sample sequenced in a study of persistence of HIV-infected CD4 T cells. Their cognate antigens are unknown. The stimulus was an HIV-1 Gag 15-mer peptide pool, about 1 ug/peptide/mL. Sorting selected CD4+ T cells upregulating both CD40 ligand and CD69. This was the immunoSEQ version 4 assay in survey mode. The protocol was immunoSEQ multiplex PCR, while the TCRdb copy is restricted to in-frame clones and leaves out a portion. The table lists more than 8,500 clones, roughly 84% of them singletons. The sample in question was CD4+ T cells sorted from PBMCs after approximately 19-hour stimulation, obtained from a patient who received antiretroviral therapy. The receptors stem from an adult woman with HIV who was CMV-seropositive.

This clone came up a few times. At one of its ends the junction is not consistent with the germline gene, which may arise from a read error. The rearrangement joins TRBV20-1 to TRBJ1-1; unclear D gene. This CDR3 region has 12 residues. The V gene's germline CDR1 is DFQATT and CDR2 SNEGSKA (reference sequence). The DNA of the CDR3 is TGCAGTGCTAGTAGGAGTGGGGTGTCGGGTGCTTTT. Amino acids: CSASRSGVSGAF.

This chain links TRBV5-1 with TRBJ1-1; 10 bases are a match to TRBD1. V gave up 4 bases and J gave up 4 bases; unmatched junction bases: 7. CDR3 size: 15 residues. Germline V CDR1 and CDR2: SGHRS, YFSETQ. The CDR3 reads CASSLGTGAATEAFF. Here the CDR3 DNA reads TGCGCCAGCAGCCTAGGGACAGGGGCGGCCACTGAAGCTTTCTTT.

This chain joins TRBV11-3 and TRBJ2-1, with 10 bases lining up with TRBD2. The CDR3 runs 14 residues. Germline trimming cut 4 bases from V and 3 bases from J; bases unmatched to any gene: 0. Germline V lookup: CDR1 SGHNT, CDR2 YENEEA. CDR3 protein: CASSWTSGYNEQFF. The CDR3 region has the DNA TGTGCCAGCAGCTGGACTAGCGGCTACAATGAGCAGTTCTTC.

CDR3 DNA sequence: TGTGCCAGCAAGACCGGGACAGGGGGCGCGGAAAAACTGTTTTTT. Translation gives CASKTGTGGAEKLFF. J is TRBJ1-4 and V is TRBV6-6; the match to TRBD1 covers 12 bases. This CDR3 contains 15 residues. After removal of 7 bases from V and 8 bases from J, the junction contained 8 bases not matched to a gene. Germline-derived CDR1 and CDR2 are MNHNY and SVGAGI (reference sequence).

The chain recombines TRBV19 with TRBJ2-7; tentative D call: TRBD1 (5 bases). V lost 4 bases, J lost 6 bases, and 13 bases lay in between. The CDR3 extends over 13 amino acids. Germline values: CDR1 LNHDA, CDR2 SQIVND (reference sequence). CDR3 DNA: TGTGCCAGTAGTAGCCCGGGTACAGGCGAGCAGTACTTC. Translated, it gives CASSSPGTGEQYF.

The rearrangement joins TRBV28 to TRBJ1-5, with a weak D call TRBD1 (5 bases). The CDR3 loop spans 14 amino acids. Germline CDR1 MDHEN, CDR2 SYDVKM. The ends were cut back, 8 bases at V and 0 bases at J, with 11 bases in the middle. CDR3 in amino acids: CASSGGDSNQPQHF. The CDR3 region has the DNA TGTGCCAGCTCGGGGGGGGATAGCAATCAGCCCCAGCATTTT.

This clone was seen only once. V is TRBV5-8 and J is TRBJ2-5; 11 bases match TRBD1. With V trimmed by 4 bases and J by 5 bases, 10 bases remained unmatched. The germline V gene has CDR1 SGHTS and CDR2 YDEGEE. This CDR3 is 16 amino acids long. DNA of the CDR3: TGTGCCAGCAGCCCAACCCGGGACAGGGGGTTCGAGACCCAGTACTTC. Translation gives CASSPTRDRGFETQYF.

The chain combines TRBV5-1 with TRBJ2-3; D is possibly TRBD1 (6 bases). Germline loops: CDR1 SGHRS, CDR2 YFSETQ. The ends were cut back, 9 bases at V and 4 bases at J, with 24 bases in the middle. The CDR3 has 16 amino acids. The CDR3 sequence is CATTRGSSGVADTQYF. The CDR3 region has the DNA TGCGCCACCACAAGAGGGTCATCAGGGGTCGCAGATACGCAGTATTTT.

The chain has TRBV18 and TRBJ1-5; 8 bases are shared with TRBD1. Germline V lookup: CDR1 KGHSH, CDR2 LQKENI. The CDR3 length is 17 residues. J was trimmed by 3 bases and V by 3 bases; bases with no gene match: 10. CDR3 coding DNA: TGTGCCAGCTCACCGAGGACAGGGACAACCTACAATCAGCCCCAGCATTTT. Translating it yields CASSPRTGTTYNQPQHF.

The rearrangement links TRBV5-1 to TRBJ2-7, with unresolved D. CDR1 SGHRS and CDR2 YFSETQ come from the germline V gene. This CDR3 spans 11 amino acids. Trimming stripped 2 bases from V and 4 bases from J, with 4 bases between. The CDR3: CASSFGYEQYF. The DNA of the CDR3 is TGCGCCAGCAGCTTTGGATACGAGCAGTACTTC.

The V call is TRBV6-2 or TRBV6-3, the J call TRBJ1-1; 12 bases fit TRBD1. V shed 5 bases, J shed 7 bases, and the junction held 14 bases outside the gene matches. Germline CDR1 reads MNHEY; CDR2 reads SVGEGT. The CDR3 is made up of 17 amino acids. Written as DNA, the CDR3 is TGTGCCAGCAGTCTTCCGGGACAGGGGGCAGGATTGGGTGAAGCTTTCTTT. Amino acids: CASSLPGQGAGLGEAFF.

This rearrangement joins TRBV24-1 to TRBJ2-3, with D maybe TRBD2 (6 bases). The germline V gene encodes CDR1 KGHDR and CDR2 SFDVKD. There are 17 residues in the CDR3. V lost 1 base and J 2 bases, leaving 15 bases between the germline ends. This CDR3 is CATSDFRGSFFTDTQYF. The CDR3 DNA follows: TGTGCCACCAGTGATTTTCGGGGGAGTTTCTTCACAGATACGCAGTATTTT.

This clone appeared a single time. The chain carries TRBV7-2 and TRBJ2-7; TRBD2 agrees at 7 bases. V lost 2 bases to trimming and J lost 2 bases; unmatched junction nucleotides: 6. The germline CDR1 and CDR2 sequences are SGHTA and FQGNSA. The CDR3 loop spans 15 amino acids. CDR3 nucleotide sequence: TGTGCCAGCAGCTTATCGGGAGGCCAAACCTACGAGCAGTACTTC. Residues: CASSLSGGQTYEQYF.

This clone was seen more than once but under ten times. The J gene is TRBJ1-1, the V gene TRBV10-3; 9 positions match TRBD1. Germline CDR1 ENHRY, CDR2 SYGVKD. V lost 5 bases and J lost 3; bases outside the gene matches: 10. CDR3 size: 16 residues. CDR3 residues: CAISPGQGNKDTEAFF. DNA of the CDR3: TGTGCCATCAGTCCGGGACAGGGAAATAAAGACACTGAAGCTTTCTTT.

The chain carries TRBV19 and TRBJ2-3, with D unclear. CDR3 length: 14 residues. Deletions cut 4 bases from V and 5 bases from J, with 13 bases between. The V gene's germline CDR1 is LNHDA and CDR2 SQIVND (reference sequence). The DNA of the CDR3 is TGTGCCAGTAGTACCCTCCGTTCGGTAGATACGCAGTATTTT. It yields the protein CASSTLRSVDTQYF.

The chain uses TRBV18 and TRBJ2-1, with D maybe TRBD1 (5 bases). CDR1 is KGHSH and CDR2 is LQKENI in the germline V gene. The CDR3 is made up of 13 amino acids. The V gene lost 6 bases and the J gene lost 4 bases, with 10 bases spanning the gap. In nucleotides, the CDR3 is TGTGCCAGCTCGTCGCAGGGTTACAATGAGCAGTTCTTC. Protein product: CASSSQGYNEQFF.

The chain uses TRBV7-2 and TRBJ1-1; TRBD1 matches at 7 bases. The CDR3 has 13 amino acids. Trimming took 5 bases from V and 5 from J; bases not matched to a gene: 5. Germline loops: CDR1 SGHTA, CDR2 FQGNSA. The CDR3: CASSLYRGTEAFF. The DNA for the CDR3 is TGTGCCAGCAGCCTTTACAGGGGTACTGAAGCTTTCTTT.

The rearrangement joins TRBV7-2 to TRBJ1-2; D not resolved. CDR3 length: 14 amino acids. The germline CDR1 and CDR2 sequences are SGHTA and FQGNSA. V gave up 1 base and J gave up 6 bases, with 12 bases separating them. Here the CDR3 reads CASSLDIGFNGYTF. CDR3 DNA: TGTGCCAGCAGCTTAGATATTGGGTTCAATGGCTACACCTTC. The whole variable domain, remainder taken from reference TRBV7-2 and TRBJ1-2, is GAGVSQSPSNKVTEKGKDVELRCDPISGHTALYWYRQSLGQGLEFLIYFQGNSAPDKSGLPSDRFSAERTGGSVSTLTIQRTQQEDSAVYLCASSLDIGFNGYTFGSGTRLTVV.

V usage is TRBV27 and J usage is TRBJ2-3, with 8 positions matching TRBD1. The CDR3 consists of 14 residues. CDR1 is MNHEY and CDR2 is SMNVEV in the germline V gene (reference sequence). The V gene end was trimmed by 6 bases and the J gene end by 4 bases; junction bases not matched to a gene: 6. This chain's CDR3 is CASSWTGISDTQYF. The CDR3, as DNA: TGTGCCAGCAGCTGGACAGGGATCTCAGATACGCAGTATTTT.

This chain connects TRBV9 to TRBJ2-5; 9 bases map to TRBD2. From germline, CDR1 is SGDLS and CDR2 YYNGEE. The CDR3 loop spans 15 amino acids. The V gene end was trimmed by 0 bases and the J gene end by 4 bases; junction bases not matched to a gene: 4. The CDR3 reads CASSVEAGGAETQYF. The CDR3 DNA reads TGTGCCAGCAGCGTAGAAGCGGGGGGCGCAGAGACCCAGTACTTC.

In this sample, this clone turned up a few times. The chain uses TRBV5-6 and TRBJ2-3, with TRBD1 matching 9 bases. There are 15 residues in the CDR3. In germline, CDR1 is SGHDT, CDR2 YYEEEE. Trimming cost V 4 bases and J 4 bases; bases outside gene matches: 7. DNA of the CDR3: TGTGCCAGCAGCGCATGGGACAGGGAGGCAGATACGCAGTATTTT. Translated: CASSAWDREADTQYF.

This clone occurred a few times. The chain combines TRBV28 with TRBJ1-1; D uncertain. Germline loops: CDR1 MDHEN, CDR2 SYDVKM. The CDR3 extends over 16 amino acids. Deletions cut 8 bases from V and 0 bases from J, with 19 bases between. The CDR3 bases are TGTGCCAGCGGCCCCCTGAGTGGCAGAATGAACACTGAAGCTTTCTTT. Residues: CASGPLSGRMNTEAFF.

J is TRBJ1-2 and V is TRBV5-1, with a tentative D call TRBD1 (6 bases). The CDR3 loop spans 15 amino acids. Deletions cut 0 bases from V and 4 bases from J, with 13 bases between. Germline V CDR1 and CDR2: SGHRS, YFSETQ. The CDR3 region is CASSLGGDRIYGYTF. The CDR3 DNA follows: TGCGCCAGCAGCTTGGGGGGCGACAGGATCTATGGCTACACCTTC.

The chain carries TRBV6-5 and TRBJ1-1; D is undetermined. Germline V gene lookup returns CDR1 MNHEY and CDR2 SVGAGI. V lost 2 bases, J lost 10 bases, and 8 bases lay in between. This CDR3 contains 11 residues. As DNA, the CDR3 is TGTGCCAGCAGTTACAAAGATGGAGCTTTCTTT. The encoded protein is CASSYKDGAFF.

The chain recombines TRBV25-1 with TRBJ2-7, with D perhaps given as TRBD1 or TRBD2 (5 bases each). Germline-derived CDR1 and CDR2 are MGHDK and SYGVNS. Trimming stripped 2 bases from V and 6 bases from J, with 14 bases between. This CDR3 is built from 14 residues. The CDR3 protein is CASSERGRGVEQYF. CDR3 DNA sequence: TGTGCCAGCAGTGAACGGGGTCGGGGCGTCGAGCAGTACTTC.

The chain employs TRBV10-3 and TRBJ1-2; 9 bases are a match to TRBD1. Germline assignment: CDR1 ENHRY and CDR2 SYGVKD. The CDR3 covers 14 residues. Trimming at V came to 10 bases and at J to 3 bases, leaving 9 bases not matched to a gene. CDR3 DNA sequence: TGTGCCACACGGGACAGGGAGGCGTACTATGGCTACACCTTC. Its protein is CATRDREAYYGYTF.

CDR3 DNA sequence: TGTGCCAGCAGTCTACGGGGACAGGCTAATGAAAAACTGTTTTTT. It yields the protein CASSLRGQANEKLFF. This chain links TRBV11-3 with TRBJ1-4; 8 positions agree with TRBD1. The CDR3 runs to 15 residues. Losses at the gene ends were 6 bases for V and 3 bases for J; bases not matched to a gene: 6. Germline V lookup: CDR1 SGHNT, CDR2 YENEEA.

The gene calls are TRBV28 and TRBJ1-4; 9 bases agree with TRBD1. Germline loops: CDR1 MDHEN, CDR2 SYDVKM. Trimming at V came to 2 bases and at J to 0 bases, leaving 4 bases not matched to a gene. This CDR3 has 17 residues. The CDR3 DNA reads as TGTGCCAGCAGTTTACCGGGACAGGGTGCAACTAATGAAAAACTGTTTTTT. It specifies CASSLPGQGATNEKLFF.

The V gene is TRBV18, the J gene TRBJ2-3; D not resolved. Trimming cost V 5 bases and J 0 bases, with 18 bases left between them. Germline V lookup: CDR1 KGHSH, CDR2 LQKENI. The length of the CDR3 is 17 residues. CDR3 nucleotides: TGTGCCAGCTCAGCCCTTAGACGCGGAGCGAGCACAGATACGCAGTATTTT. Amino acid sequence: CASSALRRGASTDTQYF.

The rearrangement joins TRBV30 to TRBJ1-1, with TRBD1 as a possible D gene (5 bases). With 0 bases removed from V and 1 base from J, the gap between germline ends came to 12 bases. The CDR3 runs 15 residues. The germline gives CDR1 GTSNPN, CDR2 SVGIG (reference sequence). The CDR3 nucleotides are TGTGCCTGGAGTGTATTATCAGGGAGGAACACTGAAGCTTTCTTT. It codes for CAWSVLSGRNTEAFF.

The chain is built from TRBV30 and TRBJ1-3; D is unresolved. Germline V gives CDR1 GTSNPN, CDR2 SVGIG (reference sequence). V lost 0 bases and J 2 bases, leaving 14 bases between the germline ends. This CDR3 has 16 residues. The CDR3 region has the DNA TGTGCCTGGAGTGTACTTAATCGGTGGGCTGGAAACACCATATATTTT. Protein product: CAWSVLNRWAGNTIYF.